This record concerns one TCR beta chain sequence. Its antigen is not identified. V lost 4 bases to trimming and J lost 2 bases; unmatched junction nucleotides: 13. The CDR3 covers 17 residues. Germline loops: CDR1 SGHRS, CDR2 YFSETQ. This record comes from a study of T-cell memory formation after mild COVID-19. TCR alpha and TCR beta cDNA libraries carrying sample barcodes and UMIs came from 5'RACE with constant-segment primers. TCRdb ran MiXCR on the 5' RACE reads and lists one entry per CDR3 protein. The top ten hold less than 4% of the sample, which has more than 150,000 distinct CDR3 sequences, around 10% seen once. Study-wide results and caveats: CD4+ clones that contracted lay mainly in CM and EM; CD8+ ones lay in EMRA.

The sample was PBMCs or a T cell subset sorted from them (not recorded which). The rearrangement links TRBV5-1 to TRBJ2-5, with 8 bases fitting TRBD2. This TCR was sampled from a man between 18 and 29 years old who had mild COVID-19 (a few samples of this study predate the infection). Cell type and time point are not known. CDR3 in DNA: TGCGCCAGCAGCCCCGGGGGGAGCGGGGGCACACAAGAGACCCAGTACTTC. Its translation: CASSPGGSGGTQETQYF.